Detailed here is one TCR beta chain. Antigen specificity is unknown. MiXCR, applied by TCRdb to the RT-PCR reads, yields one record per CDR3 protein. The sample lists 650,000 or so distinct CDR3 sequences, 14% occurring once. Between the trimmed V and J ends, which lost 3 bases and 10 bases, there was a span of 13 bases. CDR3 length: 12 amino acids. In germline, CDR1 is DFQATT, CDR2 SNEGSKA (reference sequence). This sample is drawn from a study of response to subunit inactivated influenza vaccine. General study points: Authors suggested that a seasonal influenza vaccination recruits few new T cells each time.

Sequences were derived from PBMCs from blood, sampled 14 to 15 days before vaccination. This chain connects TRBV20-1 to TRBJ2-1; D is possibly TRBD2 (5 bases). The receptor's source is a man between 45 and 60 years old who received an inactivated influenza vaccine. The CDR3 DNA sequence: TGCAGTGCTAGTCCTAGGAGAGGGGAGCAGTTCTTC. Residues: CSASPRRGEQFF.